This T cell receptor beta chain was found in a study of immune heterogeneity within non-small cell lung tumors. Germline V lookup: CDR1 LNHDA, CDR2 SQIVND (reference sequence). The ends were cut back, 4 bases at V and 1 base at J, with 11 bases in the middle. This CDR3 contains 14 residues. Multiplex PCR was performed with 32 V and 13 J primers, and it amplified TCR beta CDR3. MiXCR, applied by TCRdb to the multiplex PCR reads, yields one record per CDR3 protein. Of roughly 12,000 distinct CDR3 sequences in the sample, around a fifth are singletons; the top ten hold 4.6%. This clonotype is medium-sized (0.01 to 0.1%) within its sample. With 550 to 700 ng used per sample, the template was genomic DNA from bulk tumor. Far-apart biopsies, several per primary tumor, were taken during surgery. The cohort was untreated, with newly diagnosed non-small cell lung cancer undergoing curative surgery.

The specimen was lung tumor tissue. This sequence joins TRBV19 and TRBJ2-7, with D unclear. The clonotype was recovered from a man in his sixties with non-small cell lung cancer. CDR3 protein: CASSNPAESYEQYF. CDR3 nucleotide sequence: TGTGCCAGTAGTAACCCAGCCGAATCCTACGAGCAGTACTTC.